This TCR beta chain was identified during a study of blood T cell repertoires in COVID-19. Study in general: COVID-19 samples from acute and convalescent phases originated in the United States, Italy and Spain.

V dropped 4 bases and J dropped 8; count of bases not matched to a gene: 5. CDR3 size: 14 residues. Germline assignment: CDR1 MNHEY and CDR2 SVGEGT. Profiling relied on immunoSEQ multiplex PCR, and the TCRdb table lists in-frame clones only, not all of them. Seen here are 270,000 or so clones, 85% to 90% observed once, and the top ten hold 4.1%. Clinical history reported by participants formed the basis on which cohorts were assigned. Sequences were obtained from PBMCs or T cells enriched from blood (not recorded which). This receptor was identified in a woman in her 30s with acute COVID-19. V gene TRBV6-2 or TRBV6-3 combines with J gene TRBJ2-1; TRBD2 matches 10 bases. CDR3 amino acids: CASSSGTSEDEQFF. CDR3 in DNA: TGTGCCAGCAGTTCCGGGACTAGCGAGGATGAGCAGTTCTTC.